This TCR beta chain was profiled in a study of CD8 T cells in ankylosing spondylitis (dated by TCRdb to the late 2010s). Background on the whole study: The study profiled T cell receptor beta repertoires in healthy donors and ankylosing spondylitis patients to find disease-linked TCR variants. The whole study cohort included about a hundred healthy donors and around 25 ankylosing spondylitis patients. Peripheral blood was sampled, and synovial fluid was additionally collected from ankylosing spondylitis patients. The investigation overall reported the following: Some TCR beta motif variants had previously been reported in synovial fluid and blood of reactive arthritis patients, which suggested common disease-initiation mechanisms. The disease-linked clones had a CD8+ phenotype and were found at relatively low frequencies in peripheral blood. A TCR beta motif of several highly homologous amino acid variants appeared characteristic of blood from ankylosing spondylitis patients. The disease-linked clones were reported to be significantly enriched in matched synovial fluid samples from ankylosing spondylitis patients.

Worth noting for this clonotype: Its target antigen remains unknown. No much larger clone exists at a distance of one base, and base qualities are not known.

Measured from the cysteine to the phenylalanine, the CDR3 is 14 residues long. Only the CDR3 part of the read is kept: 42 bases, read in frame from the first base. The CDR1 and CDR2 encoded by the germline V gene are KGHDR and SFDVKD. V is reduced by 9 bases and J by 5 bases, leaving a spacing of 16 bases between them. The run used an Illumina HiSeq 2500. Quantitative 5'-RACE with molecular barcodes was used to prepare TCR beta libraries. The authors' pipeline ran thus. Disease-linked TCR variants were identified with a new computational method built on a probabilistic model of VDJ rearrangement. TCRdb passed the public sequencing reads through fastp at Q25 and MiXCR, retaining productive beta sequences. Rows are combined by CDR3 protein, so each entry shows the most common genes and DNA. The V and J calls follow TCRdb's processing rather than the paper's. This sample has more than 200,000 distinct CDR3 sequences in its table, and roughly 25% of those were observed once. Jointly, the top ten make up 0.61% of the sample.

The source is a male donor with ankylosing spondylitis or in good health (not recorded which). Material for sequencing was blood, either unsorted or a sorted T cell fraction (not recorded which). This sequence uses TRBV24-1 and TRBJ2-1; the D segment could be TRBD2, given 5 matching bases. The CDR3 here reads CATEKDFPNNEQFF. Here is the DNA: TGTGCCACCGAGAAGGACTTTCCTAACAATGAGCAGTTCTTC.